The next 2 T cell receptor beta chains were all read from a single sample in a study of patients and donors after allogeneic stem cell transplantation (dated by TCRdb to between 2020 and 2021). Library prep was done by RT-PCR. The sample was run on a NextSeq 550. The public sequencing data were trimmed at Q25 with fastp and processed into clonotypes with MiXCR by TCRdb, which kept only in-frame beta chains. CDR3 protein sequences are deduplicated, and each keeps its most common genes and DNA. The sample table holds more than 850,000 distinct CDR3 sequences, of which 18% were seen once. The ten biggest clones cover 6% of the sample. The source material was blood, either unsorted or a sorted T cell fraction (not recorded which). Receptor source: a human donor who was either an allogeneic HSCT recipient or a stem cell or donor lymphocyte infusion donor (not recorded which). It is not recorded whose cells these are; they may come from a transplant donor.

The table lists this clonotype with a few counts. This chain joins TRBV12-3 or TRBV12-4 and TRBJ1-4; perhaps TRBD1 as D (6 bases). The CDR3 has 14 residues. Trimming removed 2 bases from V and 7 bases from J, with 11 bases in between. CDR3 in DNA: TGTGCCAGCAGTTTACCGGGGACATTTGAAAAACTGTTTTTT. It encodes CASSLPGTFEKLFF.

The CDR3 bases are TGCGCCAGCAGCGGGTGGACAGGGGCCGGGGAGCTGTTTTTT. The encoded protein is CASSGWTGAGELFF. This chain joins TRBV5-1 and TRBJ2-2; 9 bases align to TRBD1. Germline CDR1 is SGHRS and CDR2 is YFSETQ. With V trimmed by 4 bases and J by 6 bases, 4 bases remained unmatched. CDR3 length: 14 residues. The complete variable domain, with remaining parts taken from reference TRBV5-1 and TRBJ2-2, reads KAGVTQTPRYLIKTRGQQVTLSCSPISGHRSVSWYQQTPGQGLQFLFEYFSETQRNKGNFPGRFSGRQFSNSRSEMNVSTLELGDSALYLCASSGWTGAGELFFGEGSRLTVL.